The 32 T cell receptor beta chains below come from one sample, sequenced in a study of blood T cell repertoires in COVID-19. The protocol was immunoSEQ multiplex PCR, while the TCRdb copy is restricted to in-frame clones and leaves out a portion. Of approximately 390,000 clones in the sample, 80% to 90% were seen once. Sequencing was carried out using peripheral blood. These TCRs come from a woman aged 60 to 75 with COVID-19, enrolled during active disease.

This CDR3 is CAWSVGQGAGGYTF. The CDR3 DNA follows: TGTGCCTGGAGTGTAGGGCAGGGAGCGGGTGGCTACACCTTC. The rearrangement joins TRBV30 to TRBJ1-2; TRBD1 might be the D (5 bases). The V gene lost 0 bases and the J gene lost 7 bases, with 15 bases spanning the gap. The germline V gene has CDR1 GTSNPN and CDR2 SVGIG (reference sequence). This CDR3 region has 14 residues.

The chain is built from TRBV5-5 and TRBJ1-5; maybe TRBD1 (5 bases). V gave up 1 base and J gave up 7 bases, with 12 bases separating them. CDR3 length: 14 amino acids. Germline CDR1 is SGHKS and CDR2 is YYEKEE (reference sequence). The CDR3, as DNA: TGTGCCAGCAGCTTGATCCCAGGGAACCAGCCCCAGCATTTT. This sequence encodes CASSLIPGNQPQHF.

The V gene is TRBV7-8, the J gene TRBJ2-1, with TRBD2 identical over 9 bases. The CDR3 totals 18 residues. V trimming: 5 bases; J trimming: 5 bases; junction bases outside the gene matches: 16. The germline CDR1 and CDR2 sequences are SGHVS and FQNEAQ. CDR3 nucleotide sequence: TGTGCCAGCAGCCCCAGGGGGTCTAGCGGGGCTAATAACAATGAGCAGTTCTTC. Translating gives CASSPRGSSGANNNEQFF.

The chain recombines TRBV5-1 with TRBJ1-6; 9 positions match TRBD1. Germline loops: CDR1 SGHRS, CDR2 YFSETQ. Unmatched junction bases numbered 9, after V lost 7 bases and J lost 7 bases. The CDR3 is 15 residues long. The chain's CDR3 is CASRPEDRGNSPLHF. The CDR3 nucleotides read TGCGCCAGCCGTCCGGAGGACAGGGGAAATTCACCCCTCCACTTT.

This clone was picked up one time. The rearrangement links TRBV28 to TRBJ1-5; 7 nucleotides align to TRBD1. The CDR3 spans 18 residues. The J segment lost 0 bases and the V segment lost 6 bases, leaving 14 bases of the junction unmatched. Per germline, CDR1 MDHEN and CDR2 SYDVKM. The CDR3 DNA reads as TGTGCCAGCAGGCGTTCCGGGACAGTTTTGGATAGCAATCAGCCCCAGCATTTT. Its translation is CASRRSGTVLDSNQPQHF.

The rearrangement links TRBV6-5 to TRBJ2-2; 7 positions match TRBD1. This CDR3 contains 13 residues. Germline V gives CDR1 MNHEY, CDR2 SVGAGI. The junction had 1 base not matched to a gene; V was cut back by 6 bases and J by 3 bases. This CDR3 reads CASRGTDTGELFF. CDR3 nucleotide sequence: TGTGCCAGCAGGGGGACAGACACCGGGGAGCTGTTTTTT.

This clone has only one observation. The rearrangement joins TRBV19 to TRBJ1-2; TRBD1 matches 9 bases. This CDR3 is 19 amino acids long. The V and J ends lost 6 bases and 4 bases, in that order; junction bases with no gene match: 21. Germline V gene lookup returns CDR1 LNHDA and CDR2 SQIVND (reference sequence). This CDR3 reads CASRPGTGKLYNSVYGYTF. The DNA for the CDR3 is TGTGCCAGTAGACCGGGGACAGGGAAACTGTATAACTCCGTCTATGGCTACACCTTC.

This clone came up a few times. The J gene is TRBJ1-1, the V gene TRBV6-5, with D hard to call. Germline lookup yields CDR1 MNHEY and CDR2 SVGAGI. The CDR3 totals 13 residues. V was cut by 7 bases and J by 5 bases, with 14 bases left in between. The CDR3: CASTDRRGTEAFF. DNA for the CDR3: TGTGCCAGCACCGACCGTAGAGGGACTGAAGCTTTCTTT.

The chain combines TRBV19 with TRBJ1-5; possible D gene TRBD1, 6 bases. Germline lookup yields CDR1 LNHDA and CDR2 SQIVND (reference sequence). The CDR3 has 13 amino acids. V lost 6 bases, J lost 5 bases, and 11 bases lay in between. Written as DNA, the CDR3 is TGTGCCAGTAGCTCGGACAGTTATCAGCCCCAGCATTTT. The encoded protein is CASSSDSYQPQHF.

V is TRBV30 and J is TRBJ1-6, with D maybe TRBD1 (6 bases). V shed 3 bases and J shed 9 bases, with 21 bases lying between them. Germline CDR1 GTSNPN, CDR2 SVGIG (reference sequence). CDR3 length: 16 residues. The chain's CDR3 is CAWRPEWGPYASPLHF. The CDR3 bases are TGTGCCTGGAGGCCCGAATGGGGGCCGTATGCTTCACCCCTCCACTTT.

The chain has TRBV19 and TRBJ1-2; 7 bases match TRBD1. V shed 11 bases, J shed 8 bases, and the junction held 11 bases outside the gene matches. The CDR3 runs to 12 residues. The germline V gene encodes CDR1 LNHDA and CDR2 SQIVND (reference sequence). DNA of the CDR3: TGTGCCTCAACAGGGGTGTACCGGGGCTACACCTTC. It is translated as CASTGVYRGYTF. Filled out from reference TRBV19 and TRBJ1-2, the complete variable domain reads DGGITQSPKYLFRKEGQNVTLSCEQNLNHDAMYWYRQDPGQGLRLIYYSQIVNDFQKGDIAEGYSVSREKKESFPLTVTSAQKNPTAFYLCASTGVYRGYTFGSGTRLTVV.

The chain has TRBV7-9 and TRBJ2-1; D might be TRBD1 (5 bases). CDR1 and CDR2 from the germline V gene are SEHNR and FQNEAQ (reference sequence). V dropped 2 bases and J dropped 7 bases, with 15 bases sitting between them. The CDR3 contains 15 residues. The CDR3 protein is CASSLFQGQGNEQFF. The CDR3 DNA reads as TGTGCCAGCAGCTTATTCCAGGGCCAAGGGAATGAGCAGTTCTTC. The complete variable domain, with remaining parts taken from reference TRBV7-9 and TRBJ2-1, reads DTGVSQNPRHKITKRGQNVTFRCDPISEHNRLYWYRQTLGQGPEFLTYFQNEAQLEKSRLLSDRFSAERPKGSFSTLEIQRTEQGDSAMYLCASSLFQGQGNEQFFGPGTRLTVL.

The genes are TRBV6-6 and TRBJ1-1; 8 nucleotides align to TRBD1. The CDR3 has 15 residues. With V trimmed by 2 bases and J by 1 base, 3 bases remained unmatched. The germline CDR1 and CDR2 sequences are MNHNY and SVGAGI (reference sequence). CDR3: CASSYGGQGNTEAFF. The DNA for the CDR3 is TGTGCCAGCAGTTACGGAGGACAGGGGAACACTGAAGCTTTCTTT.

This clone has a handful of counts. The chain joins TRBV11-3 to TRBJ2-1; 9 bases map to TRBD2. CDR3 size: 15 residues. Germline trimming cut 5 bases from V and 4 bases from J; bases unmatched to any gene: 6. The V gene's germline CDR1 is SGHNT and CDR2 YENEEA. In DNA form, the CDR3 reads TGTGCCAGCAGCCTCAGCGGGGGGCAGTACAATGAGCAGTTCTTC. It encodes CASSLSGGQYNEQFF.

V and J are TRBV6-5 and TRBJ2-1, with D uncertain. Germline V lookup: CDR1 MNHEY, CDR2 SVGAGI. V gave up 6 bases and J gave up 0 bases, with 9 bases separating them. The CDR3 covers 14 residues. As DNA, the CDR3 is TGTGCCAGCAGCTGGTATAGCTCCTACAATGAGCAGTTCTTC. Residues: CASSWYSSYNEQFF.

The rearrangement joins TRBV18 to TRBJ1-2, with D perhaps matching TRBD1 (6 bases). Germline V gives CDR1 KGHSH, CDR2 LQKENI. V was shortened by 3 bases and J by 0 bases, with 20 bases between the two germline ends. This CDR3 is 18 amino acids long. This CDR3 is CASSPLIPTGSTNYGYTF. In DNA form, the CDR3 reads TGTGCCAGCTCACCCTTAATACCGACAGGTTCGACTAACTATGGCTACACCTTC. Variable domain in full (rest from reference TRBV18 and TRBJ1-2): NAGVMQNPRHLVRRRGQEARLRCSPMKGHSHVYWYRQLPEEGLKFMVYLQKENIIDESGMPKERFSAEFPKEGPSILRIQQVVRGDSAAYFCASSPLIPTGSTNYGYTFGSGTRLTVV.

The rearrangement uses TRBV10-3 and TRBJ1-6; 8 bases fit TRBD1. The CDR3 has 17 residues. V lost 2 bases to trimming and J lost 9 bases; unmatched junction nucleotides: 12. The germline V gene encodes CDR1 ENHRY and CDR2 SYGVKD. For the CDR3, the DNA is TGTGCCATCAGTGAGACTCGAACAGGGGGTCTTAGTTCACCCCTCCACTTT. Translated: CAISETRTGGLSSPLHF.

The rearrangement joins TRBV19 to TRBJ1-2; D perhaps matches TRBD1 (5 bases). This CDR3 is 15 amino acids long. V was pared by 6 bases and J by 4 bases, with 18 bases between. Germline lookup yields CDR1 LNHDA and CDR2 SQIVND (reference sequence). CDR3 in DNA: TGTGCCAGTAGAGGGACCGCACGGAGGGGCTATGGCTACACCTTC. It translates to CASRGTARRGYGYTF. The full variable domain, its missing parts supplied by reference TRBV19 and TRBJ1-2, is DGGITQSPKYLFRKEGQNVTLSCEQNLNHDAMYWYRQDPGQGLRLIYYSQIVNDFQKGDIAEGYSVSREKKESFPLTVTSAQKNPTAFYLCASRGTARRGYGYTFGSGTRLTVV.

The chain couples TRBV5-1 to TRBJ2-3; 12 bases line up with TRBD2. The germline V gene encodes CDR1 SGHRS and CDR2 YFSETQ. CDR3 length: 17 amino acids. Trimming at V came to 0 bases and at J to 4 bases, leaving 6 bases not matched to a gene. CDR3 nucleotides: TGCGCCAGCAGCTTGGCCGGACTAGCGGGGAGTTCAGATACGCAGTATTTT. Its translation is CASSLAGLAGSSDTQYF.

The chain recombines TRBV5-1 with TRBJ1-1; 8 bases fit TRBD1. J lost 10 bases, V lost 4 bases, and 12 bases had no gene match. This CDR3 is 14 amino acids long. From germline, CDR1 is SGHRS and CDR2 YFSETQ. CDR3 loop: CASSPADYRGTAFF. CDR3 DNA: TGCGCCAGCAGCCCGGCGGATTACAGGGGGACAGCTTTCTTT.

A word on this clone: In the same sample, other DNA sequences code for this CDR3. V gene TRBV27 combines with J gene TRBJ2-1; no reliable D call. CDR3 length: 12 residues. V was trimmed by 6 bases and J by 1 base, leaving 4 bases between them. The V gene's germline CDR1 is MNHEY and CDR2 SMNVEV (reference sequence). This chain's CDR3 is CASSLSYNEQFF. CDR3 coding DNA: TGTGCCAGCAGCCTTTCCTACAATGAGCAGTTCTTC.

This chain uses TRBV27 with TRBJ2-2; D possibly corresponds to TRBD1 (6 bases). CDR1 and CDR2 (germline): MNHEY, SMNVEV (reference sequence). There are 14 residues in the CDR3. The V end lost 0 bases, the J end lost 9 bases, and 11 bases lay between the germline ends. Written as DNA, the CDR3 is TGTGCCAGCAGTTTATCGGGGGCAGCCAGGGAGCTGTTTTTT. This encodes CASSLSGAARELFF.

Only one count was recorded for this clone. V usage is TRBV4-1 and J usage is TRBJ2-3, with a tentative D call TRBD2 (6 bases). Germline V gene data show CDR1 as MGHRA and CDR2 as YSYEKL. Between the trimmed V and J ends, which lost 0 bases and 2 bases, there was a span of 15 bases. There are 17 residues in the CDR3. CDR3 sequence (DNA): TGCGCCAGCAGCCAAGATCCGCGGAGGGGCCTCACAGATACGCAGTATTTT. Translating gives CASSQDPRRGLTDTQYF.

This clone was recorded a few times. The chain links TRBV10-3 to TRBJ2-2; 10 bases align to TRBD1. CDR1 is ENHRY and CDR2 is SYGVKD in the germline V gene. The CDR3 runs to 15 residues. V shed 6 bases, J shed 4 bases, and the junction held 5 bases outside the gene matches. CDR3 nucleotides: TGTGCCATCAGGAGGGGACAGGGGACCACCGGGGAGCTGTTTTTT. Translated: CAIRRGQGTTGELFF.

This clone was counted between two and nine times. V is TRBV15 and J is TRBJ1-5; no reliable D call. The CDR3 covers 13 residues. Trimming cost V 5 bases and J 5 bases, with 10 bases left between them. Germline CDR1 is LNHNV and CDR2 is YYDKDF (reference sequence). CDR3 coding DNA: TGTGCCACCAGCGCTCAGAGGGATCAGCCCCAGCATTTT. Translating gives CATSAQRDQPQHF.

V and J are TRBV6-1 and TRBJ2-1; D possibly corresponds to TRBD1 (8 bases). The CDR3 contains 16 residues. With 4 bases removed from V and 4 bases from J, the gap between germline ends came to 17 bases. Germline-derived CDR1 and CDR2 are MNHNS and SASEGT. CDR3 in amino acids: CASSAGGRGRYNEQFF. The DNA for the CDR3 is TGTGCCAGCAGTGCGGGGGGCAGGGGGCGGTACAATGAGCAGTTCTTC.

The rearrangement joins TRBV5-1 to TRBJ2-3, with 8 bases aligning to TRBD1. V lost 4 bases and J lost 5; bases outside the gene matches: 9. The CDR3 is 15 residues long. Germline V gives CDR1 SGHRS, CDR2 YFSETQ. This chain's CDR3 is CASSPRGQGRDTQYF. The CDR3 DNA reads TGCGCCAGCAGCCCCAGGGGGCAGGGGCGAGATACGCAGTATTTT.

The chain has TRBV21-1 and TRBJ2-2; TRBD1 is taken as the D call from the table, unchecked against the DNA. TRBV21-1 is a listed pseudogene. The length of the CDR3 is 15 residues. The CDR3 loop reads CASSKQPRGTGELFF. The CDR3 DNA follows: TGTGCCAGCAGCAAACAGCCCAGGGGCACCGGGGAGCTGTTTTTT.

The rearrangement uses TRBV2 and TRBJ1-6, with 8 bases aligning to TRBD1. The germline gives CDR1 SNHLY, CDR2 FYNNEI. The junction had 1 base not matched to a gene; V was cut back by 6 bases and J by 6 bases. The CDR3 sequence is 13 residues long. The CDR3 bases are TGTGCCAGCAGCACAGGGGGTAATTCACCCCTCCACTTT. It is translated as CASSTGGNSPLHF.

The rearrangement links TRBV9 to TRBJ2-1, with 8 bases lining up with TRBD1. Germline CDR1 reads SGDLS; CDR2 reads YYNGEE. V lost 4 bases, J lost 13 bases, and 10 bases stayed unmatched. There are 13 residues in the CDR3. The DNA for the CDR3 is TGTGCCAGCAGCCCCCTGCCCGGACAGGGTCAGTTCTTC. Its translation is CASSPLPGQGQFF. The variable domain in full, with the rest retrieved from reference TRBV9 and TRBJ2-1, is DSGVTQTPKHLITATGQRVTLRCSPRSGDLSVYWYQQSLDQGLQFLIQYYNGEERAKGNILERFSAQQFPDLHSELNLSSLELGDSALYFCASSPLPGQGQFFGPGTRLTVL.

This clone was found once. The chain joins TRBV5-1 to TRBJ2-2; D is unresolved. The CDR3 totals 15 residues. Trimming stripped 4 bases from V and 1 base from J, with 11 bases between. Looked up from germline, CDR1 is SGHRS and CDR2 is YFSETQ. DNA for the CDR3: TGCGCCAGCAGCGCCCGAACTGAGAACACCGGGGAGCTGTTTTTT. This translates into CASSARTENTGELFF.

The J gene is TRBJ2-5, the V gene TRBV5-1; 8 bases line up with TRBD1. The ends lost 2 bases at V and 1 base at J; junction bases unmatched: 1. This CDR3 is built from 14 residues. Germline V CDR1 and CDR2: SGHRS, YFSETQ. CDR3 bases: TGCGCCAGCAGCTTCAGGGGGCCCCAAGAGACCCAGTACTTC. Encoded protein: CASSFRGPQETQYF.